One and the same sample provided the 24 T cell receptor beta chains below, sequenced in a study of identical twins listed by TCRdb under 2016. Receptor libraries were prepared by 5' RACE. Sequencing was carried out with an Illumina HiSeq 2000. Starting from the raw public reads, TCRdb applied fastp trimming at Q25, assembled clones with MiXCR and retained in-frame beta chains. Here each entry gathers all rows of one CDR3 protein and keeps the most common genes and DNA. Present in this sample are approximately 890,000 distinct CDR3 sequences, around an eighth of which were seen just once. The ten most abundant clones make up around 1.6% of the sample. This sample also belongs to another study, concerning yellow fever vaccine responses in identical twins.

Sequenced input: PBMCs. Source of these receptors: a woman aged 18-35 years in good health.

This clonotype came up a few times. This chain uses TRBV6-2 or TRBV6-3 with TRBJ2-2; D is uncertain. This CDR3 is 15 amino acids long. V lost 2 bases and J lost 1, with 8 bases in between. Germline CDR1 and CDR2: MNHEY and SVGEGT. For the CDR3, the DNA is TGTGCCAGCAGTTACCGAGCTAGGAACACCGGGGAGCTGTTTTTT. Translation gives CASSYRARNTGELFF.

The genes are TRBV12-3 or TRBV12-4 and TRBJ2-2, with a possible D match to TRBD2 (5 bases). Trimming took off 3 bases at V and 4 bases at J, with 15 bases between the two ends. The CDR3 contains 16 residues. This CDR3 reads CASSFLLVEGTGELFF. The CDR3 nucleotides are TGTGCCAGCAGTTTCCTTTTGGTCGAGGGCACCGGGGAGCTGTTTTTT.

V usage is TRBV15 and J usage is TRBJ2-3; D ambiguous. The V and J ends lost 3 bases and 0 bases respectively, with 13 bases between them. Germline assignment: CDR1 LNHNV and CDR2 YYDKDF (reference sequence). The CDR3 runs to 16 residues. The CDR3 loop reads CATSRTLLTSTDTQYF. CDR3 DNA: TGTGCCACCAGCAGGACGTTACTTACCAGCACAGATACGCAGTATTTT. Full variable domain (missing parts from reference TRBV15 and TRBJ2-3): DAMVIQNPRYQVTQFGKPVTLSCSQTLNHNVMYWYQQKSSQAPKLLFHYYDKDFNNEADTPDNFQSRRPNTSFCFLDIRSPGLGDTAMYLCATSRTLLTSTDTQYFGPGTRLTVL.

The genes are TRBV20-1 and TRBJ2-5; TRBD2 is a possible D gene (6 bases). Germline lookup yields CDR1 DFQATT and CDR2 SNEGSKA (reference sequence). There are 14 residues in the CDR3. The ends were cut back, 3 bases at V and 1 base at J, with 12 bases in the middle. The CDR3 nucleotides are TGCAGTGCTAGGTTCCGGGACTTCCAAGAGACCCAGTACTTC. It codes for CSARFRDFQETQYF.

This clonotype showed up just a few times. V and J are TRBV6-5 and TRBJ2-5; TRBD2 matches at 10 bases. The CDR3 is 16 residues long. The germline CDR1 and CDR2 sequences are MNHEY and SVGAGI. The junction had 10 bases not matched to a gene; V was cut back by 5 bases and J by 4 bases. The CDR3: CASSNIAGGYSETQYF. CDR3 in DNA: TGTGCCAGCAGTAACATAGCGGGGGGATATTCAGAGACCCAGTACTTC.

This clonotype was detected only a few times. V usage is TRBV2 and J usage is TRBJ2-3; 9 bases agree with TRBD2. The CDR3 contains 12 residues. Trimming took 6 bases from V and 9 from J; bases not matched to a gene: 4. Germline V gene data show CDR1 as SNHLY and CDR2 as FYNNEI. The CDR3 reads CASSRTSETQYF. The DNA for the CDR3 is TGTGCCAGCAGCCGGACTAGCGAGACGCAGTATTTT. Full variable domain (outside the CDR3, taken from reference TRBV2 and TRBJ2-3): EPEVTQTPSHQVTQMGQEVILRCVPISNHLYFYWYRQILGQKVEFLVSFYNNEISEKSEIFDDQFSVERPDGSNFTLKIRSTKLEDSAMYFCASSRTSETQYFGPGTRLTVL.

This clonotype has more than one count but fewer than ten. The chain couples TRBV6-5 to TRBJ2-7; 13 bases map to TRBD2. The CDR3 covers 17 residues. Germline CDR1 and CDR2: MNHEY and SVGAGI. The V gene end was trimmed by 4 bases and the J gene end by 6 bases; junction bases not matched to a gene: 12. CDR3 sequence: CASSFHSGTSGVGEQYV. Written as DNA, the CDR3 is TGTGCCAGCAGTTTCCATTCCGGGACTAGCGGGGTTGGCGAGCAGTACGTC.

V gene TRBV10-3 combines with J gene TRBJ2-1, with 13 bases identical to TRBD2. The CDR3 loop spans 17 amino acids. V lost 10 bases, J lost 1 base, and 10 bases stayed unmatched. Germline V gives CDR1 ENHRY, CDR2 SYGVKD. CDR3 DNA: TGTGCCAAACAACTAGCGGGAGGGAAGGGATCCTACAATGAGCAGTTCTTC. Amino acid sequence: CAKQLAGGKGSYNEQFF.

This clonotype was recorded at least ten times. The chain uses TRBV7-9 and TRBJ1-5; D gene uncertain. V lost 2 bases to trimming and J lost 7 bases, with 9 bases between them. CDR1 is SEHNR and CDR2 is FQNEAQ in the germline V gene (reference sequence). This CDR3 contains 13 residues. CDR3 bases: TGTGCCAGCAGCTTATCCGGGCTGCAGCCCCAGCATTTT. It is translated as CASSLSGLQPQHF.

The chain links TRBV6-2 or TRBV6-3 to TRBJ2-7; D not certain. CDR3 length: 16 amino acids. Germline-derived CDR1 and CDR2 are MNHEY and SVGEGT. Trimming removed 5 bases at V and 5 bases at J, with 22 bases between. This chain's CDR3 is CASSTPLEPPPNEQYV. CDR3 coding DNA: TGTGCCAGCAGTACCCCCCTGGAACCGCCCCCCAACGAGCAGTACGTC.

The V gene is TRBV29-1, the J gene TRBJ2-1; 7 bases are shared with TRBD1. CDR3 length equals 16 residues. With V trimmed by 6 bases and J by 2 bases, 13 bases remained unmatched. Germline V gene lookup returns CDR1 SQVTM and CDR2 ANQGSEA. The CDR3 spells CSVPKDPGQTYNEQFF. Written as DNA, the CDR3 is TGCAGCGTCCCGAAAGACCCGGGACAGACCTACAATGAGCAGTTCTTC.

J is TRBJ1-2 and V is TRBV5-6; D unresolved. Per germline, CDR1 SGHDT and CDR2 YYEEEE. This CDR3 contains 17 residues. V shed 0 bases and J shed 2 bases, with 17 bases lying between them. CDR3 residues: CASSLEGEDLSNYGYTF. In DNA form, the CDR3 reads TGTGCCAGCAGCTTGGAGGGTGAGGACCTATCGAACTATGGCTACACCTTC.

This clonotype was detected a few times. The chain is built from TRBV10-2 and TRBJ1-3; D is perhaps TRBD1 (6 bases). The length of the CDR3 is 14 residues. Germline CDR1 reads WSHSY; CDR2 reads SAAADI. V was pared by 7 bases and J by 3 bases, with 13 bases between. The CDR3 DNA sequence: TGCGCCAGCACCCCAGGGGCCGGTGGAAACACCATATATTTT. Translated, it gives CASTPGAGGNTIYF.

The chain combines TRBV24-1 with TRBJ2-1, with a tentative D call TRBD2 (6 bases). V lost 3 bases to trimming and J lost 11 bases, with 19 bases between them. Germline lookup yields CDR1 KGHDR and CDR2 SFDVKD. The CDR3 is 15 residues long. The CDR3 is CATSDPSLGLIKQFF. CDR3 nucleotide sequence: TGTGCCACCAGTGATCCCTCTTTGGGACTTATAAAGCAGTTCTTC.

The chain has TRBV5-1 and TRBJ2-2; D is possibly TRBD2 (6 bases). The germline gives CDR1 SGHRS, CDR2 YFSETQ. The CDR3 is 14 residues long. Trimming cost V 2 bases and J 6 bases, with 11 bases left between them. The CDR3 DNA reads TGCGCCAGCAGCTTAAAGCGGGTCCCCGGGGAGCTGTTTTTT. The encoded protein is CASSLKRVPGELFF.

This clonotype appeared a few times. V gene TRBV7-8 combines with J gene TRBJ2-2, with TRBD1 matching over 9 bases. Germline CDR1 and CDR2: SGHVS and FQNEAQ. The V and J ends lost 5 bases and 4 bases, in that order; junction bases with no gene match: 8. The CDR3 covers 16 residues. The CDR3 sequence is CASSRRTGAGTGELFF. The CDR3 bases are TGTGCCAGCAGCCGTCGGACAGGGGCTGGCACCGGGGAGCTGTTTTTT.

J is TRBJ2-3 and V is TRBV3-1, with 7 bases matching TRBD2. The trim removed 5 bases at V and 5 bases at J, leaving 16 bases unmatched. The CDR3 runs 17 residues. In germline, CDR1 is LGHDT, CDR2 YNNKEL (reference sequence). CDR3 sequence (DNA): TGTGCCAGCAGCTTACCCGGGGGGACTTCAAAGGAAGATACGCAGTATTTT. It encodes CASSLPGGTSKEDTQYF.

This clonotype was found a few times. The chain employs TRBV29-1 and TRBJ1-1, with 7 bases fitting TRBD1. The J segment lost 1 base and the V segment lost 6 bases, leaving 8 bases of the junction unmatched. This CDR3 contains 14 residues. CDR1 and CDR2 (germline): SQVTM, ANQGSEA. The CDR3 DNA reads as TGCAGCGTAGCCACCGGGACAGCGAACACTGAAGCTTTCTTT. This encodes CSVATGTANTEAFF.

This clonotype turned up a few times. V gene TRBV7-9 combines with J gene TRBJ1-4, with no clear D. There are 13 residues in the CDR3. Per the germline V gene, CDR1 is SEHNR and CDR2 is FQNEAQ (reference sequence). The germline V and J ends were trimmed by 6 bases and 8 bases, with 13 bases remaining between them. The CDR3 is CASSLSMDEKLFF. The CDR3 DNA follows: TGTGCCAGCAGTTTAAGTATGGACGAAAAACTGTTTTTT.

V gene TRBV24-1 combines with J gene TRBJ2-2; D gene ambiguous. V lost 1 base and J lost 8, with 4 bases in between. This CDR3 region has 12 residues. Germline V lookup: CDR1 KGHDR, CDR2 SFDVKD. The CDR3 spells CATSDFLGELFF. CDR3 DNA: TGTGCCACCAGTGATTTTTTAGGGGAGCTGTTTTTT.

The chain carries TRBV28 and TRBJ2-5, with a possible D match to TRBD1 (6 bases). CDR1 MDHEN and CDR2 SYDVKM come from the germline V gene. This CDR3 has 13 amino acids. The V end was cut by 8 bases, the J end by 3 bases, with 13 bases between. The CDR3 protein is CASLGTPKETQYF. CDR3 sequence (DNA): TGTGCCAGCCTAGGGACACCAAAAGAGACCCAGTACTTC.

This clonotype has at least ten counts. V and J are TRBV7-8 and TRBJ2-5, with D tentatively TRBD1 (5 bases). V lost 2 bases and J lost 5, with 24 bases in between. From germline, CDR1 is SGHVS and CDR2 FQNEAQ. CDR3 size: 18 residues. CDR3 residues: CASSLYPETGTGAETQYF. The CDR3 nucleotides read TGTGCCAGCAGCTTATATCCGGAGACTGGTACTGGGGCGGAGACCCAGTACTTC.

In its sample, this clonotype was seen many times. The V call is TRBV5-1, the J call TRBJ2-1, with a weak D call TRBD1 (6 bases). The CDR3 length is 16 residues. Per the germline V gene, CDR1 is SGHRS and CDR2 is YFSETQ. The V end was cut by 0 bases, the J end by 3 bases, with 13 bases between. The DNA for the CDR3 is TGCGCCAGCAGCTTGGACAGGGCCACCAACTACAATGAGCAGTTCTTC. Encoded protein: CASSLDRATNYNEQFF.

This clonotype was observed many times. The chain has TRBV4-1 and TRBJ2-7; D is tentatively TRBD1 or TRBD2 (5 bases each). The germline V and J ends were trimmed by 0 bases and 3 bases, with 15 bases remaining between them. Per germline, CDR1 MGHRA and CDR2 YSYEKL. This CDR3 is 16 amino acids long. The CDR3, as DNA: TGCGCCAGCAGCCAAGATAATGGGGGTTTCGTCTACGAGCAGTACTTC. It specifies CASSQDNGGFVYEQYF.